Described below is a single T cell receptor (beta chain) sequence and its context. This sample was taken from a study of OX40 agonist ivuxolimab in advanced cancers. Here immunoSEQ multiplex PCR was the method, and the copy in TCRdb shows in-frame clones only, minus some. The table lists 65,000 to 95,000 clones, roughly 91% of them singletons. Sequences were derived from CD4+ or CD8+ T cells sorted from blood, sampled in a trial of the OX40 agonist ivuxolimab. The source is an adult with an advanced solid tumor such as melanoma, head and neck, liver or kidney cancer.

The CDR3 coding sequence is TGCGCCAGCAGCTTGGTCCTGGACAGGGCGAATGGCTACACCTTC. Translating it yields CASSLVLDRANGYTF. The chain joins TRBV5-1 to TRBJ1-2, with TRBD1 matching over 8 bases. The CDR3 spans 15 residues. V dropped 0 bases and J dropped 6; count of bases not matched to a gene: 7. Germline CDR1 and CDR2: SGHRS and YFSETQ. Together with reference TRBV5-1 and TRBJ1-2, the CDR3 gives the full variable domain: KAGVTQTPRYLIKTRGQQVTLSCSPISGHRSVSWYQQTPGQGLQFLFEYFSETQRNKGNFPGRFSGRQFSNSRSEMNVSTLELGDSALYLCASSLVLDRANGYTFGSGTRLTVV.